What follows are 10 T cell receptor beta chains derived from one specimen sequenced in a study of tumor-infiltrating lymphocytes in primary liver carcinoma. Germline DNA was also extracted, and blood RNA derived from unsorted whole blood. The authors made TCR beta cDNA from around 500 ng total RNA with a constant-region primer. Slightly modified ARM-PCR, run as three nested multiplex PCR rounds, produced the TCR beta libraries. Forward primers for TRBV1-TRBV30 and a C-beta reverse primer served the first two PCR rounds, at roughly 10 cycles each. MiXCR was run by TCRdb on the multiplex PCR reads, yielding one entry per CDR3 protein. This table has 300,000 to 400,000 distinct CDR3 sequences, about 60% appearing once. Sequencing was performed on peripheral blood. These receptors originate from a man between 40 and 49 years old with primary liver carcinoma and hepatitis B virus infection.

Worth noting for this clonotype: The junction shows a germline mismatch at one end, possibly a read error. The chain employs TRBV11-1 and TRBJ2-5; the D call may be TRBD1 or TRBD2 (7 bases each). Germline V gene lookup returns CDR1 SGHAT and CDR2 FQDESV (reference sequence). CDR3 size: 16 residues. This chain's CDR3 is CASSTGGGQPQEIQYF. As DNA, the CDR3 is TGTGCCAGCAGCACTGGGGGGGGACAGCCTCAAGAGATCCAGTACTTC.

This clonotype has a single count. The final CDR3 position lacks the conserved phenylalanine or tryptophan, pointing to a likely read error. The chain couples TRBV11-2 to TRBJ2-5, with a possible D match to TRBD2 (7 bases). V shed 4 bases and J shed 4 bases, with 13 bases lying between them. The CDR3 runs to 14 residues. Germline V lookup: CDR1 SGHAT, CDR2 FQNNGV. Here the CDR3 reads CASSSMRGLETQYL. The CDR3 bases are TGTGCCAGCAGCTCCATGCGGGGGCTAGAGACCCAGTACTTA.

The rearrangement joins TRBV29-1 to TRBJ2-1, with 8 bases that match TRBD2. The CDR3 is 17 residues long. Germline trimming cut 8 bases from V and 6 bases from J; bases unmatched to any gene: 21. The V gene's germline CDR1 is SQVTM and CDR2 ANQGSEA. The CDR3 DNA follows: TGCAGCCCTTTAGCCGCTCCTCTTGGGACTAGGAGCAATGAGCAGTTCTTC. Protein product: CSPLAAPLGTRSNEQFF.

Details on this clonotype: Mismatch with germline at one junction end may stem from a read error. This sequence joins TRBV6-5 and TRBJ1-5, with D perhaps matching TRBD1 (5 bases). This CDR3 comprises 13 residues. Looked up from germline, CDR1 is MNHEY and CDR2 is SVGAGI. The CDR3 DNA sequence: TGTGCCAGCAGTGGATCAGGGACTCAGCCCGAGCATTTT. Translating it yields CASSGSGTQPEHF.

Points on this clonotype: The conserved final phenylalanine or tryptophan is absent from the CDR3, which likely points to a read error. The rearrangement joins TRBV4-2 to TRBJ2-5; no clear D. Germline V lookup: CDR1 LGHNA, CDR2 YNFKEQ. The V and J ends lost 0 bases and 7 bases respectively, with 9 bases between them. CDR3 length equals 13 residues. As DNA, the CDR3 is TGTGCCAGCAGCCAAGAGCTAACGCGGACCCAGTACTAC. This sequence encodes CASSQELTRTQYY.

The CDR3 DNA follows: TGTGCCAGCAATCGGGCCGGCGGGAGGGCCAGGGCAGATACGCAGTATTTT. Translation gives CASNRAGGRARADTQYF. The chain links TRBV11-2 to TRBJ2-3; 9 bases map to TRBD2. Per germline, CDR1 SGHAT and CDR2 FQNNGV. The CDR3 has 17 amino acids. With 7 bases clipped from V and 4 bases from J, the junction kept 15 bases outside the gene matches.

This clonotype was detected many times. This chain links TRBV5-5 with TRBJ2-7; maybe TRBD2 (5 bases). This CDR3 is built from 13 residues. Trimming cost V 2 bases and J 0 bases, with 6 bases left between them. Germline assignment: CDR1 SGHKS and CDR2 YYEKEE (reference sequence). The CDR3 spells CASSFGLSYEQYF. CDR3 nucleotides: TGTGCCAGCAGCTTCGGACTCTCCTACGAGCAGTACTTC.

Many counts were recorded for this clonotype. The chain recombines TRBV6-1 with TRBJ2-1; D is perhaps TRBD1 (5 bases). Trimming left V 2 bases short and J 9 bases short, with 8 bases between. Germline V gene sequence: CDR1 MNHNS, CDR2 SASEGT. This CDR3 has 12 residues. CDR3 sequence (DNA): TGTGCCAGCAGTGAAAAGGGGCTTGAGCAGTTCTTC. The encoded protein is CASSEKGLEQFF.

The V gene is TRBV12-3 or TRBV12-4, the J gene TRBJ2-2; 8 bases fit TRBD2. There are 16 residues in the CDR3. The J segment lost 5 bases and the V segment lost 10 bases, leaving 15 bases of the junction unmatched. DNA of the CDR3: TGTGCCACAGGGCGGCATAGCGGGAATGGGACCGGGGAGCTGTTTTTT. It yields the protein CATGRHSGNGTGELFF.

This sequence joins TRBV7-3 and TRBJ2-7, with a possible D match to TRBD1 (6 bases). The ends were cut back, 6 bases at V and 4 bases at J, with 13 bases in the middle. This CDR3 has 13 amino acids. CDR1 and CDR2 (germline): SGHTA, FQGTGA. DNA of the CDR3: TGTGCCAGCAGTCGTATGAGGGGGTACGAGCAGTACTTC. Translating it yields CASSRMRGYEQYF.